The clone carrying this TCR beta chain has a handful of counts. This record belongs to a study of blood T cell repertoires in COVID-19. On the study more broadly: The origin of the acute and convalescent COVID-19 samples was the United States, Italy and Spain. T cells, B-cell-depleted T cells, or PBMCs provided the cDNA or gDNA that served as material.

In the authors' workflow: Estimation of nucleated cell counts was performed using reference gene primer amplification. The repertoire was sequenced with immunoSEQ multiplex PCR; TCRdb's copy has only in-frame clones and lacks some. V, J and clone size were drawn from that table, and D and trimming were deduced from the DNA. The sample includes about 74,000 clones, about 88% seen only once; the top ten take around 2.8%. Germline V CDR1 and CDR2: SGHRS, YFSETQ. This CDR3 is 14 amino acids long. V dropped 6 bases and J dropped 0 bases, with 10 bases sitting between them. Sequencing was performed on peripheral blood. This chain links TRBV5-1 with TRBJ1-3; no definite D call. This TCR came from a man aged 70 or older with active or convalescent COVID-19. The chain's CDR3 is CASTQGSSGNTIYF. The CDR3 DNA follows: TGCGCCAGCACCCAAGGGAGCTCTGGAAACACCATATATTTT.